Presented here are 23 T cell receptor beta chains from one specimen sequenced in a study of T cells after yellow fever vaccination. MiXCR, applied by TCRdb to the 5' RACE reads, yields one record per CDR3 protein. The table has a few hundred thousand distinct CDR3 sequences, 7% to 9% seen once. The material was PBMCs, obtained about 41 days after the first yellow fever vaccination. These receptors originate from a man between 18 and 35 years old who received the YFV17D yellow fever vaccine.

This clonotype was counted at least ten times. This chain joins TRBV6-2 or TRBV6-3 and TRBJ2-7; 7 bases map to TRBD1. The CDR3 spans 14 residues. Per the germline V gene, CDR1 is MNHEY and CDR2 is SVGEGT. V was clipped by 0 bases and J by 7 bases; unmatched bases: 6. The CDR3 bases are TGTGCCAGCAGTTACTCGGGAAGGGGGCGGGAGCAGTACGTC. Its protein is CASSYSGRGREQYV.

This clonotype has just a few counts. The rearrangement uses TRBV10-3 and TRBJ1-1, with a possible D match to TRBD1 (6 bases). Germline values: CDR1 ENHRY, CDR2 SYGVKD. V was trimmed by 4 bases and J by 3 bases, leaving 24 bases between them. CDR3 size: 18 residues. CDR3 nucleotide sequence: TGTGCCATCAGTGTATCGGGGGGGGGCTCTTGGACCGACACTGAAGCTTTCTTT. It yields the protein CAISVSGGGSWTDTEAFF.

This clonotype turned up a few times. This chain connects TRBV29-1 to TRBJ2-7; D tentatively fits TRBD1 or TRBD2 (7 bases each). Germline lookup yields CDR1 SQVTM and CDR2 ANQGSEA. Trimming removed 5 bases from V and 3 bases from J, with 32 bases in between. This CDR3 comprises 19 residues. This chain's CDR3 is CSVKQKGFQSGTDNYEQYF. CDR3 sequence (DNA): TGCAGCGTTAAGCAGAAGGGGTTCCAGAGCGGGACAGACAACTACGAGCAGTACTTC.

This clonotype has at least ten counts. The chain couples TRBV6-9 to TRBJ1-6; weak D call: TRBD1 (5 bases). There are 17 residues in the CDR3. From germline, CDR1 is MNHGY and CDR2 SVAAGI. V lost 1 base to trimming and J lost 6 bases, with 16 bases between them. CDR3 in amino acids: CASSYFDPRETNSPLHF. For the CDR3, the DNA is TGTGCCAGCAGTTATTTCGATCCCAGGGAAACTAATTCACCCCTCCACTTT.

The chain recombines TRBV5-1 with TRBJ2-2; possibly TRBD1 for D (6 bases). Trimming removed 2 bases at V and 5 bases at J, with 10 bases between. The V gene's germline CDR1 is SGHRS and CDR2 YFSETQ. This CDR3 has 14 residues. In DNA, the CDR3 is TGCGCCAGCAGCTTAGGGGGAAAGACCGGGGAGCTGTTTTTT. The encoded protein is CASSLGGKTGELFF.

This rearrangement joins TRBV28 to TRBJ2-5, with unresolved D. This CDR3 region has 13 residues. In germline, CDR1 is MDHEN, CDR2 SYDVKM. Trimming took off 6 bases at V and 5 bases at J, with 13 bases between the two ends. The CDR3 protein is CASREGLWETQYF. The CDR3 DNA reads as TGTGCCAGCAGGGAAGGCCTCTGGGAGACCCAGTACTTC.

V usage is TRBV4-1 and J usage is TRBJ2-1; D gene unclear. CDR1 is MGHRA and CDR2 is YSYEKL in the germline V gene. The CDR3 totals 16 residues. Trimming cost V 0 bases and J 1 base, with 10 bases left between them. The CDR3 spells CASSQDQVKSYNEQFF. CDR3 nucleotide sequence: TGCGCCAGCAGCCAAGATCAAGTGAAGTCCTACAATGAGCAGTTCTTC.

This clonotype has a handful of counts. The chain employs TRBV6-1 and TRBJ1-2; tentatively, D is TRBD1 (5 bases). The germline gives CDR1 MNHNS, CDR2 SASEGT. The CDR3 extends over 14 amino acids. V dropped 6 bases and J dropped 6 bases, with 17 bases sitting between them. DNA for the CDR3: TGTGCCAGCAGGGATGTTTCCGGGGCCCATGGCTACACCTTC. Translation: CASRDVSGAHGYTF.

This clonotype was seen a few times. The chain has TRBV7-2 and TRBJ2-2, with D perhaps TRBD1 or TRBD2 (5 bases each). The V end lost 2 bases, the J end lost 7 bases, and 17 bases lay between the germline ends. Germline V gene lookup returns CDR1 SGHTA and CDR2 FQGNSA. This CDR3 has 16 residues. CDR3 amino acids: CASSLYGGWGGGELFF. In DNA form, the CDR3 reads TGTGCCAGCAGCTTATATGGGGGTTGGGGCGGCGGGGAGCTGTTTTTT.

The CDR3 loop is CASSLGTRNFF. As DNA, the CDR3 is TGTGCCAGCAGTTTAGGGACTAGGAACTTCTTC. The chain recombines TRBV28 with TRBJ2-1; TRBD2 matches at 8 bases. This CDR3 spans 11 amino acids. The germline V gene has CDR1 MDHEN and CDR2 SYDVKM. V lost 2 bases to trimming and J lost 16 bases; unmatched junction nucleotides: 4.

The chain employs TRBV7-8 and TRBJ2-2; 7 bases map to TRBD1. This CDR3 region has 15 residues. CDR1 and CDR2 from the germline V gene are SGHVS and FQNEAQ. V was clipped by 8 bases and J by 3 bases; unmatched bases: 9. The CDR3, as DNA: TGTGCCAGCCCCTCCGACAGGGCAGACACCGGGGAGCTGTTTTTT. This translates into CASPSDRADTGELFF.

This clonotype was detected many times. CDR3 bases: TGCGCCAGCAGCCAAGATCACAGGACAGGAGACTTCTATGGCTACACCTTC. Translated, it gives CASSQDHRTGDFYGYTF. The V and J genes are TRBV4-1 and TRBJ1-2; 7 nucleotides line up with TRBD1. Looked up from germline, CDR1 is MGHRA and CDR2 is YSYEKL. V was clipped by 0 bases and J by 4 bases; unmatched bases: 11. The CDR3 is 17 residues long.

V usage is TRBV20-1 and J usage is TRBJ2-1; TRBD1 matches 7 bases. This CDR3 contains 11 residues. Looked up from germline, CDR1 is DFQATT and CDR2 is SNEGSKA (reference sequence). V shed 6 bases and J 5 bases; nucleotides not matched to a gene: 1. The CDR3 nucleotides read TGCAGTGCAGGGACAGACAATGAGCAGTTCTTC. It yields the protein CSAGTDNEQFF.

The table lists this clonotype with a few counts. The rearrangement links TRBV4-2 to TRBJ1-1; TRBD1 matches 9 bases. The V segment lost 5 bases and the J segment 4 bases; nucleotides outside the gene matches: 8. This CDR3 region has 15 residues. Germline V lookup: CDR1 LGHNA, CDR2 YNFKEQ. This CDR3 is CASSEPDRGSTEAFF. For the CDR3, the DNA is TGTGCCAGCAGCGAACCGGACAGGGGAAGCACTGAAGCTTTCTTT.

This clonotype has a handful of counts. The gene calls are TRBV4-1 and TRBJ1-5; D not resolved. Per the germline V gene, CDR1 is MGHRA and CDR2 is YSYEKL. Trimming pared 3 bases from V and 4 bases from J, leaving 7 bases between. The length of the CDR3 is 13 residues. CDR3 loop: CASSQIQNQPQHF. The CDR3, as DNA: TGCGCCAGCAGCCAGATACAAAATCAGCCCCAGCATTTT.

The table lists this clonotype with a few counts. The chain uses TRBV24-1 and TRBJ2-3, with D unresolved. V lost 7 bases and J 1 base, leaving 8 bases between the germline ends. The germline V gene encodes CDR1 KGHDR and CDR2 SFDVKD. This CDR3 has 13 residues. The CDR3 here is CATRGMGTDTQYF. Written as DNA, the CDR3 is TGTGCCACCAGGGGAATGGGCACAGATACGCAGTATTTT.

The chain is built from TRBV7-9 and TRBJ1-1; D not certain. CDR3 size: 14 residues. Trimming pared 2 bases from V and 1 base from J, leaving 8 bases between. The germline V gene has CDR1 SEHNR and CDR2 FQNEAQ (reference sequence). The CDR3: CASSLSSTNTEAFF. In DNA, the CDR3 is TGTGCCAGCAGCTTATCTTCAACGAACACTGAAGCTTTCTTT.

This clonotype was observed a few times. This chain's CDR3 is CASTPRGGVNEQFF. The CDR3 bases are TGTGCCAGCACCCCCCGTGGTGGCGTCAATGAGCAGTTCTTC. The chain carries TRBV28 and TRBJ2-1, with no clear D. The germline V gene encodes CDR1 MDHEN and CDR2 SYDVKM. Deletions cut 7 bases from V and 6 bases from J, with 16 bases between. This CDR3 is built from 14 residues.

This clonotype has a handful of counts. The chain combines TRBV3-1 with TRBJ2-7, with TRBD1 matching over 12 bases. The CDR3 runs to 14 residues. CDR1 is LGHDT and CDR2 is YNNKEL in the germline V gene (reference sequence). V shed 3 bases, J shed 7 bases, and the junction held 4 bases outside the gene matches. CDR3 in amino acids: CASSQGQGAREQYF. CDR3 bases: TGTGCCAGCAGCCAGGGACAGGGGGCGAGAGAGCAGTACTTC.

This chain links TRBV7-2 with TRBJ2-5; weak D call: TRBD2 (8 bases). This CDR3 is built from 15 residues. From germline, CDR1 is SGHTA and CDR2 FQGNSA. V was cut by 7 bases and J by 2 bases, with 17 bases left in between. CDR3 amino acids: CASTVGGGGQETQYF. Here the CDR3 DNA reads TGTGCCAGCACCGTAGGGGGCGGGGGGCAAGAGACCCAGTACTTC.

The chain links TRBV29-1 to TRBJ2-1; D not resolved. The V gene lost 2 bases and the J gene lost 7 bases, with 12 bases spanning the gap. The CDR3 length is 13 residues. Germline V gene sequence: CDR1 SQVTM, CDR2 ANQGSEA. The CDR3 here is CSVERSVGNEQFF. CDR3 nucleotide sequence: TGCAGCGTTGAAAGGTCCGTGGGAAATGAGCAGTTCTTC.

The chain joins TRBV5-5 to TRBJ1-1; D possibly corresponds to TRBD1 (5 bases). This CDR3 region has 15 residues. Per germline, CDR1 SGHKS and CDR2 YYEKEE (reference sequence). Trimming cost V 6 bases and J 1 base, with 16 bases left between them. DNA of the CDR3: TGTGCCAGCACCTTAACGACGGACAAGAACACTGAAGCTTTCTTT. Translating it yields CASTLTTDKNTEAFF.

CDR3 region: CASSSGQGTDVGNGYTF. The CDR3 DNA reads as TGTGCCAGCAGTTCCGGACAGGGTACCGACGTGGGTAATGGCTACACCTTC. The V and J genes are TRBV28 and TRBJ1-2; 8 positions agree with TRBD1. The CDR3 length is 17 residues. CDR1 and CDR2 (germline): MDHEN, SYDVKM. V gave up 4 bases and J gave up 6 bases; unmatched junction bases: 16.